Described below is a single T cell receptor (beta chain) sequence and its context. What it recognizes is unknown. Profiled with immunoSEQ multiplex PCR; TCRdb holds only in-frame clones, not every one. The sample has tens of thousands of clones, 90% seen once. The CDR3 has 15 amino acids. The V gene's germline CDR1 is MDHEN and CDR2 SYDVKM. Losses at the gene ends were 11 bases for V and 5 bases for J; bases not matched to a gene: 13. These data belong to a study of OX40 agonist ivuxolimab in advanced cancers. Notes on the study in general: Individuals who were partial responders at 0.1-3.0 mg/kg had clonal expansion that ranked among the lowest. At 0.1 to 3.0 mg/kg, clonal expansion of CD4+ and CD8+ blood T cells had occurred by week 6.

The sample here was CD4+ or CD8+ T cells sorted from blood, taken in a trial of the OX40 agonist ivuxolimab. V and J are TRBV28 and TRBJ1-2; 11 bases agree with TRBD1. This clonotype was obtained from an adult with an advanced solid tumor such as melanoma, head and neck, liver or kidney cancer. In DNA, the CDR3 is TGTGCCTCCCTGAACGGACAGGGGGCCCCTTATGGCTACACCTTC. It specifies CASLNGQGAPYGYTF.